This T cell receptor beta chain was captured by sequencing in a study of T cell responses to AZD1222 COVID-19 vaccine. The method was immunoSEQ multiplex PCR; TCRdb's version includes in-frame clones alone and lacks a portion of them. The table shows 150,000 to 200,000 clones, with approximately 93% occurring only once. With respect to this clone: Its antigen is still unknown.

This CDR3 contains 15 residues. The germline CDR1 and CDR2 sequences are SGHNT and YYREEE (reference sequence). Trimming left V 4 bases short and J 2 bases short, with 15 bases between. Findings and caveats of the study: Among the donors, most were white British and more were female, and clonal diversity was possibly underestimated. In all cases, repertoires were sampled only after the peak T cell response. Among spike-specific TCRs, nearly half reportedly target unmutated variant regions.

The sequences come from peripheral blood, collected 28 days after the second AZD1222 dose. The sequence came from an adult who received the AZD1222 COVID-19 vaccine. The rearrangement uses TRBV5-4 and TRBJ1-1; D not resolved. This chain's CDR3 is CASSPTSLLNTEAFF. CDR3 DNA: TGTGCCAGCAGCCCGACAAGCTTACTAAACACTGAAGCTTTCTTT.